This is a list of T cell receptor beta chains from one sample in a study of blood T cell repertoires in COVID-19. Using immunoSEQ multiplex PCR, the repertoire was profiled, and TCRdb retains in-frame clones only, with some absent. This sample carries roughly 230,000 clones, approximately 84% of them seen once, and the ten largest clones take roughly 3.1%. Sequencing was done on a sample of PBMCs or T cells enriched from blood (not recorded which). The receptors shown here come from a man between 45 and 60 years old who had recovered from COVID-19. Each CDR3 is given with its conserved first and last residue. A D gene is named only where the DNA matches it firmly. Rows may omit the clone size; those that give it use once, few, many or a size class.

v_gene	abundance	j_gene	d_gene	CDR3aa	CDR3nt
TRBV7-8	once	TRBJ1-6	TRBD1	CASSLGRDRGINYNSPLHF	TGTGCCAGCAGCTTAGGAAGGGACAGGGGGATAAACTATAATTCACCCCTCCACTTT
TRBV6-5	NA	TRBJ2-1	NA	CASRTDNEQFF	TGTGCCAGTAGGACAGACAATGAGCAGTTCTTC
TRBV30	NA	TRBJ1-1	TRBD1	CAWSVLGQGATEAFF	TGTGCCTGGAGTGTCCTTGGACAGGGGGCGACTGAAGCTTTCTTT
TRBV7-9	NA	TRBJ2-2	TRBD2	CASSPGVAGRYTGELFF	TGTGCCAGCAGCCCCGGGGTAGCGGGGCGATACACCGGGGAGCTGTTTTTT
TRBV7-2	NA	TRBJ2-7	TRBD1	CASSLEGQGLSEQYF	TGTGCCAGCAGCTTAGAGGGACAGGGTCTGAGCGAGCAGTACTTC
TRBV27	NA	TRBJ2-2	TRBD2	CASRGGLAGPGGELFF	TGTGCCAGCAGGGGGGGACTAGCGGGGCCGGGCGGGGAGCTGTTTTTT
TRBV19	NA	TRBJ1-6	NA	CASEGGGGSPLHF	TGTGCCAGTGAGGGGGGGGGCGGTTCACCCCTCCACTTT
TRBV4-1	NA	TRBJ2-2	NA	CASSQEGTTGELFF	TGCGCCAGCAGCCAAGAGGGGACTACCGGGGAGCTGTTTTTT
TRBV15	few	TRBJ1-5	NA	CATSFSLQGFNQPQHF	TGTGCCACCAGCTTTTCGCTACAGGGATTCAATCAGCCCCAGCATTTT
TRBV24-1	NA	TRBJ1-5	NA	CATSDSRTHEPQHF	TGTGCCACCAGTGATTCCCGGACACATGAGCCCCAGCATTTT
TRBV3-1/TRBV3-2	NA	TRBJ1-6	TRBD1	CASSQVAGTGNSPLHF	TGTGCCAGCAGCCAAGTGGCCGGGACAGGGAATTCACCCCTCCACTTT
TRBV11-3	NA	TRBJ2-7	TRBD1	CASSPRDRVWEQYF	TGTGCCAGCAGCCCGCGGGACAGGGTGTGGGAGCAGTACTTC
TRBV19	NA	TRBJ2-7	TRBD2	CASSRGIAGGYEQYF	TGTGCCAGTAGTAGGGGGATAGCGGGAGGCTACGAGCAGTACTTC
TRBV14	NA	TRBJ2-3	TRBD2	CASSQDFRGSADTQYF	TGTGCCAGCAGCCAAGATTTCCGCGGGAGCGCAGATACGCAGTATTTT
TRBV6-5	NA	TRBJ1-4	NA	CASSPKTEQKLFF	TGTGCCAGCAGCCCCAAGACAGAACAAAAACTGTTTTTT
TRBV19	NA	TRBJ2-3	TRBD2	CASSIWLAGPTDTQYF	TGTGCCAGTAGTATATGGCTAGCGGGGCCCACAGATACGCAGTATTTT
TRBV28	NA	TRBJ2-1	NA	CASSFLGGNEQFF	TGTGCCAGCAGTTTCCTGGGCGGGAATGAGCAGTTCTTC
TRBV11-2	NA	TRBJ2-2	TRBD2	CASSFLAGGANTGELFF	TGTGCCAGCAGCTTCCTAGCGGGGGGGGCGAACACCGGGGAGCTGTTTTTT
TRBV7-2	once	TRBJ2-1	TRBD2	CASSLLAGHYNEQFF	TGTGCCAGCAGCTTACTAGCGGGACACTACAATGAGCAGTTCTTC
TRBV7-3	few	TRBJ2-1	NA	CASSTGLPYNEQFF	TGTGCCAGCAGCACGGGACTTCCCTACAATGAGCAGTTCTTC
TRBV4-1	NA	TRBJ1-5	NA	CASSQEIRGRNQPQHF	TGCGCCAGCAGCCAAGAGATCAGGGGACGCAATCAGCCCCAGCATTTT
TRBV30	NA	TRBJ1-5	NA	CAWSVLAPGQPQHF	TGTGCCTGGAGTGTACTTGCGCCAGGGCAGCCCCAGCATTTT
TRBV20-1	NA	TRBJ2-5	NA	CSASASNRVVVGTQYF	TGCAGTGCTAGTGCTAGCAACAGGGTAGTAGTTGGGACCCAGTACTTC
TRBV7-9	NA	TRBJ2-5	NA	CASSLALQPQETQYF	TGTGCCAGCAGCTTAGCGCTACAGCCCCAAGAGACCCAGTACTTC
TRBV3-1/TRBV3-2	NA	TRBJ2-3	TRBD1	CASSQPGRTGGTDTQYF	TGTGCCAGCAGCCAACCGGGTAGGACAGGGGGTACAGATACGCAGTATTTT
TRBV6-5	few	TRBJ1-1	NA	CASSSGGEAFF	TGTGCCAGCAGCTCCGGAGGTGAAGCTTTCTTT
TRBV5-1	NA	TRBJ2-6	NA	CASSLAPGAGANVLTF	TGCGCCAGCAGCTTGGCCCCGGGGGCTGGGGCCAACGTCCTGACTTTC
TRBV11-3	NA	TRBJ2-7	NA	CASSPRADSASEQYF	TGTGCCAGCAGCCCCCGAGCGGACAGCGCCTCCGAGCAGTACTTC
TRBV24-1	NA	TRBJ2-1	TRBD2	CATSDSAGSGSLGEQFF	TGTGCCACCAGTGATTCCGCAGGTAGCGGGAGTCTCGGTGAGCAGTTCTTC
TRBV5-4	NA	TRBJ2-7	TRBD1	CASSLGGTGIYEQYF	TGTGCCAGCAGCTTGGGTGGGACAGGGATTTACGAGCAGTACTTC
TRBV6-1	NA	TRBJ2-2	TRBD1	CASSGWTGERTGELFF	TGTGCCAGCAGTGGCTGGACAGGGGAACGTACCGGGGAGCTGTTTTTT
TRBV7-2	NA	TRBJ2-7	TRBD2	CASSAGTSGWKTTKQYF	TGTGCCAGCAGCGCCGGGACTAGCGGGTGGAAGACTACGAAGCAGTACTTC
TRBV28	NA	TRBJ1-5	TRBD1	CASKRWGTGNQPQHF	TGTGCCAGCAAACGATGGGGGACAGGGAATCAGCCCCAGCATTTT
TRBV9	NA	TRBJ1-1	TRBD1	CASSLGQVGNTEAFF	TGTGCCAGCAGCTTAGGACAGGTGGGGAACACTGAAGCTTTCTTT
TRBV24-1	NA	TRBJ2-5	NA	CATSGPGKETQYF	TGTGCCACCAGTGGGCCGGGGAAAGAGACCCAGTACTTC
TRBV9	NA	TRBJ1-3	NA	CASSPRGGTLVSGGNTIYF	TGTGCCAGCAGCCCACGTGGGGGGACTCTGGTCTCTGGTGGAAACACCATATATTTT
TRBV19	few	TRBJ1-6	NA	CASSIDGVGNSPLHF	TGTGCCAGTAGTATAGACGGTGTTGGTAATTCACCCCTCCACTTT